The T cell receptor (beta chain) under discussion was sequenced for a study of cytomegalovirus exposure and HLA in healthy donors. At collection, donors were nominally healthy, but unrecorded immune exposures were probable. CDR3 length: 15 amino acids. Germline CDR1 is MDHEN and CDR2 is SYDVKM. Of note for this clone: Antigen unknown.

The PCR was carried out with 60 Vbeta primers and 13 Jbeta primers. Some clones are missing from TCRdb's copy, which holds only in-frame ones; the method was immunoSEQ multiplex PCR. The sample has 110,000 to 150,000 clones, 70% to 85% seen once. Study-wide results and caveats: Usually a TCR sequence was rare, but some public TCRs were found in many donors.

The gene calls are TRBV28 and TRBJ2-5, with TRBD1 matching over 11 bases. The J call may be faulty, since TRBJ2-7 better matches the DNA end. The receptor was isolated from a male donor in good health and CMV-seronegative. The sample taken for sequencing was PBMCs. The CDR3 here is CASSSPGTGGYEQYF. DNA for the CDR3: TGTGCCAGCAGTTCCCCCGGGACAGGGGGCTACGAGCAGTACTTC.